One and the same sample provided the 32 T cell receptor beta chains below, sequenced in a study of blood T cells in healthy people across ages. A second PCR, run for roughly 7 to 11 cycles, used a sample-barcoded 5' primer plus a J-beta primer mix. TCRdb itself ran the 5' RACE reads through MiXCR, one entry per CDR3 protein. Seen here are roughly 2 million distinct CDR3 sequences, 49% observed once, and the top ten hold approximately 2.1%. Sequenced sample: blood. These receptors all stem from a woman between 40 and 55 years old in good health.

The rearrangement joins TRBV24-1 to TRBJ2-1; no clear D. The V gene's germline CDR1 is KGHDR and CDR2 SFDVKD. Trimming cost V 5 bases and J 2 bases, with 12 bases left between them. This CDR3 is built from 15 residues. The CDR3 sequence is CATSAPFGPYNEQFF. The CDR3 coding sequence is TGTGCCACCAGTGCCCCTTTTGGACCCTACAATGAGCAGTTCTTC.

This chain joins TRBV6-1 and TRBJ2-4; 7 bases are shared with TRBD1. V shed 6 bases, J shed 0 bases, and the junction held 23 bases outside the gene matches. The length of the CDR3 is 21 residues. CDR1 is MNHNS, CDR2 SASEGT, per germline. CDR3 in DNA: TGTGCCAGCAGATGGGATCTTGGACAGGCATTACAAATAATAGCCAAAAACATTCAGTACTTC. It yields the protein CASRWDLGQALQIIAKNIQYF.

This clonotype was detected a few times. The chain joins TRBV9 to TRBJ2-6, with D possibly being TRBD1 (5 bases). CDR3 size: 16 residues. Per germline, CDR1 SGDLS and CDR2 YYNGEE. The V and J ends lost 3 bases and 0 bases respectively, with 10 bases between them. CDR3 in DNA: TGTGCCAGCAGCGCGACAGATAGCTCTGGGGCCAACGTCCTGACTTTC. It specifies CASSATDSSGANVLTF.

This chain uses TRBV2 with TRBJ1-4; possibly TRBD1 for D (6 bases). This CDR3 has 15 amino acids. The germline V and J ends were trimmed by 6 bases and 2 bases, with 13 bases remaining between them. Germline V gene lookup returns CDR1 SNHLY and CDR2 FYNNEI. The CDR3 sequence: CASRLGHATNEKLFF. The CDR3 DNA follows: TGTGCCAGCAGGTTGGGACATGCGACTAATGAAAAACTGTTTTTT.

This clonotype has only a few counts. The rearrangement joins TRBV28 to TRBJ2-7; D ambiguous. The V gene lost 3 bases and the J gene lost 2 bases, with 8 bases spanning the gap. This CDR3 region has 13 residues. Germline CDR1 is MDHEN and CDR2 is SYDVKM. CDR3 DNA: TGTGCCAGCAGTTTGACTGACCCCTACGAGCAGTACTTC. Protein: CASSLTDPYEQYF.

This clonotype has a handful of counts. The rearrangement joins TRBV15 to TRBJ2-1; D not certain. CDR3 length: 14 amino acids. The V end was cut by 0 bases, the J end by 9 bases, with 12 bases between. Germline CDR1 and CDR2: LNHNV and YYDKDF (reference sequence). The CDR3 loop is CATSRDSVEVEQFF. CDR3 nucleotide sequence: TGTGCCACCAGCAGAGATTCCGTTGAGGTTGAGCAGTTCTTC.

This chain uses TRBV2 with TRBJ2-3; possibly TRBD1 or TRBD2 for D (5 bases each). This CDR3 has 17 amino acids. The V gene's germline CDR1 is SNHLY and CDR2 FYNNEI. V was clipped by 2 bases and J by 2 bases, with 17 bases between them. The CDR3 nucleotides read TGTGCCAGCAGTGAACCAACGATTCGAGGGGACACAGATACGCAGTATTTT. Its translation: CASSEPTIRGDTDTQYF.

This clonotype was detected only once. V is TRBV6-1 and J is TRBJ2-7; D remains unclear. The CDR3 totals 12 residues. Germline V CDR1 and CDR2: MNHNS, SASEGT. Trimming pared 8 bases from V and 2 bases from J, leaving 10 bases between. CDR3 in amino acids: CASGIRAYEQYF. DNA of the CDR3: TGTGCCAGCGGGATTAGGGCCTACGAGCAGTACTTC.

In its sample, this clonotype was seen a few times. This chain joins TRBV6-6 and TRBJ2-5, with no clear D. Trimming cost V 7 bases and J 1 base, with 7 bases left between them. CDR1 MNHNY and CDR2 SVGAGI come from the germline V gene (reference sequence). This CDR3 is 12 amino acids long. The CDR3 is CASNLFQETQYF. In nucleotides, the CDR3 is TGTGCCAGCAATCTCTTCCAAGAGACCCAGTACTTC.

J is TRBJ2-1 and V is TRBV18; no definite D call. The CDR3 has 16 amino acids. Per germline, CDR1 KGHSH and CDR2 LQKENI. Trimming shortened V by 4 bases and J by 7 bases, and 20 bases separated the two germline ends. The chain's CDR3 is CASSLRRGNDQNEQFF. The CDR3 bases are TGTGCCAGCTCACTAAGAAGAGGTAATGATCAAAATGAGCAGTTCTTC.

V is TRBV7-9 and J is TRBJ2-2; D might be TRBD2 (6 bases). Per germline, CDR1 SEHNR and CDR2 FQNEAQ (reference sequence). The V end lost 5 bases, the J end lost 3 bases, and 10 bases lay between the germline ends. The CDR3 runs to 14 residues. Written as DNA, the CDR3 is TGTGCCAGCAGCATGGAGGGTTACACCGGGGAGCTGTTTTTT. Encoded protein: CASSMEGYTGELFF.

This chain joins TRBV7-9 and TRBJ2-5; no reliable D call. Germline V gene sequence: CDR1 SEHNR, CDR2 FQNEAQ (reference sequence). Trimming left V 2 bases short and J 4 bases short, with 14 bases between. The CDR3 sequence is 15 residues long. The CDR3: CASSLRKATGETQYF. The CDR3 coding sequence is TGTGCCAGCAGCTTACGCAAGGCGACGGGAGAGACCCAGTACTTC.

The sample holds a few counts of this clonotype. J is TRBJ1-5 and V is TRBV20-1, with 8 bases lining up with TRBD1. CDR1 is DFQATT, CDR2 SNEGSKA, per germline (reference sequence). The CDR3 contains 14 residues. V gave up 3 bases and J gave up 5 bases; unmatched junction bases: 6. The CDR3 reads CSASRTGTHQPQHF. The CDR3 DNA reads TGCAGTGCTAGTAGGACAGGGACCCATCAGCCCCAGCATTTT.

J is TRBJ1-2 and V is TRBV5-1; no clear D. V was shortened by 4 bases and J by 6 bases, with 13 bases between the two germline ends. CDR1 SGHRS and CDR2 YFSETQ come from the germline V gene. This CDR3 is built from 13 residues. CDR3 in amino acids: CASSLNPGDGYTF. In DNA form, the CDR3 reads TGCGCCAGCAGCCTTAACCCGGGAGATGGCTACACCTTC.

The sample holds a few counts of this clonotype. The rearrangement uses TRBV6-5 and TRBJ2-3; the D gene is possibly TRBD2 (6 bases). The germline CDR1 and CDR2 sequences are MNHEY and SVGAGI. Trimming removed 0 bases from V and 0 bases from J, with 10 bases in between. The CDR3 runs to 16 residues. Here the CDR3 reads CASSYSGSGSTDTQYF. The DNA for the CDR3 is TGTGCCAGCAGTTACTCGGGTAGCGGTAGCACAGATACGCAGTATTTT.

This clonotype was observed a handful of times. CDR3 coding DNA: TGCGCCAGCAGAAAAAACCCACAGGGTGAACGTTATGAGCAGTTCTTC. The encoded protein is CASRKNPQGERYEQFF. The J gene is TRBJ2-1, the V gene TRBV4-3, with D possibly TRBD1 on 6 matching bases. This CDR3 contains 16 residues. Trimming pared 6 bases from V and 8 bases from J, leaving 23 bases between. CDR1 is LGHNA and CDR2 is YSLEER in the germline V gene.

This chain joins TRBV6-2 or TRBV6-3 and TRBJ2-7; 7 bases line up with TRBD1. Germline loops: CDR1 MNHEY, CDR2 SVGEGT. This CDR3 spans 13 amino acids. Trimming took 5 bases from V and 6 from J; bases not matched to a gene: 7. CDR3 DNA: TGTGCCAGCAGTCGGGACAGCCTGGGCGAGCAGTACTTC. Translation gives CASSRDSLGEQYF.

This clonotype was counted a single time. The CDR3 DNA reads TGTGCCATCAGTGGGCAGGACAGGCGGGAGTACAATGAGCAGTTCTTC. Encoded protein: CAISGQDRREYNEQFF. The chain has TRBV10-3 and TRBJ2-1, with D tentatively TRBD1 or TRBD2 (7 bases each). With 4 bases removed from V and 4 bases from J, the gap between germline ends came to 17 bases. This CDR3 has 16 amino acids. Germline CDR1 is ENHRY and CDR2 is SYGVKD.

This chain connects TRBV12-3 or TRBV12-4 to TRBJ2-5; 8 nucleotides match TRBD2. The J call may be incorrect, as the DNA end agrees better with TRBJ2-7. The CDR3 extends over 15 amino acids. This CDR3 is CASSLTGGGGYEQYF. The CDR3 region has the DNA TGTGCCAGCAGCTTGACCGGGGGGGGAGGCTACGAGCAGTACTTC.

In its sample, this clonotype was seen a few times. The chain is built from TRBV4-1 and TRBJ2-4; D is possibly TRBD1 or TRBD2 (5 bases each). The J call may be mistaken, given a closer DNA end match to TRBJ2-7. CDR1 is MGHRA, CDR2 YSYEKL, per germline. This CDR3 comprises 15 residues. The CDR3 nucleotides read TGCGCCAGCAGCCAACTTGGGGGAAATCGCGACGAGCAGTACTTC. Translation gives CASSQLGGNRDEQYF.

This clonotype has only a few counts. The chain employs TRBV28 and TRBJ1-5; 8 bases match TRBD1. The V and J ends lost 6 bases and 0 bases, in that order; junction bases with no gene match: 7. Per germline, CDR1 MDHEN and CDR2 SYDVKM. This CDR3 region has 16 residues. CDR3 bases: TGTGCCAGCAGGTACAGGGGGACCTTTAGCAATCAGCCCCAGCATTTT. Translation: CASRYRGTFSNQPQHF.

The chain links TRBV10-2 to TRBJ2-7; D may be TRBD2 (6 bases). The CDR3 length is 15 residues. Germline V gene sequence: CDR1 WSHSY, CDR2 SAAADI. With 0 bases removed from V and 7 bases from J, the gap between germline ends came to 16 bases. CDR3 protein: CASSESVVGAGEQYF. As DNA, the CDR3 is TGCGCCAGCAGTGAGTCGGTAGTTGGGGCGGGAGAGCAGTACTTC.

The chain combines TRBV12-3 or TRBV12-4 with TRBJ2-3, with D possibly matching TRBD1 (6 bases). Trimming pared 5 bases from V and 7 bases from J, leaving 16 bases between. The CDR3 consists of 14 residues. The CDR3 is CASSTSTGWNTQYF. Written as DNA, the CDR3 is TGTGCCAGCAGTACCTCGACAGGCTGGAATACGCAGTATTTT.

V and J are TRBV4-3 and TRBJ1-4; 7 nucleotides line up with TRBD1. This CDR3 has 19 residues. Per germline, CDR1 LGHNA and CDR2 YSLEER. Trimming at V came to 0 bases and at J to 1 base, leaving 11 bases not matched to a gene. CDR3 residues: CASSQEGRGRGGTNEKLFF. Written as DNA, the CDR3 is TGCGCCAGCAGCCAAGAAGGTCGGGGCAGGGGGGGAACTAATGAAAAACTGTTTTTT.

A remark on this clonotype: One end of the junction does not line up with germline, which may come from a read error. The chain recombines TRBV5-1 with TRBJ2-5; possibly TRBD1 for D (6 bases). Per germline, CDR1 SGHRS and CDR2 YFSETQ. The CDR3 is 14 amino acids. The CDR3 sequence is CASSWGPGEETQHF. In DNA, the CDR3 is TGCGCCAGCAGCTGGGGACCAGGGGAAGAGACCCAGCACTTC.

The chain has TRBV30 and TRBJ1-5; D not certain. The V gene lost 3 bases and the J gene lost 2 bases, with 8 bases spanning the gap. Germline V gene sequence: CDR1 GTSNPN, CDR2 SVGIG (reference sequence). This CDR3 has 13 residues. The CDR3, as DNA: TGTGCCTGGAGCCCCCGGGGCAATCAGCCCCAGCATTTT. Translation: CAWSPRGNQPQHF.

The V gene is TRBV5-1, the J gene TRBJ2-3; tentative D call: TRBD2 (5 bases). The germline V gene encodes CDR1 SGHRS and CDR2 YFSETQ. The CDR3 spans 16 residues. Trimming removed 0 bases at V and 0 bases at J, with 11 bases between. For the CDR3, the DNA is TGCGCCAGCAGCTTGGCCCCGCGGACTAGCACAGATACGCAGTATTTT. It specifies CASSLAPRTSTDTQYF. The full variable domain, rest sourced from reference TRBV5-1 and TRBJ2-3, is KAGVTQTPRYLIKTRGQQVTLSCSPISGHRSVSWYQQTPGQGLQFLFEYFSETQRNKGNFPGRFSGRQFSNSRSEMNVSTLELGDSALYLCASSLAPRTSTDTQYFGPGTRLTVL.

This clonotype was counted between two and nine times. The V gene is TRBV4-2, the J gene TRBJ2-1; D is perhaps TRBD1 or TRBD2 (6 bases each). Per the germline V gene, CDR1 is LGHNA and CDR2 is YNFKEQ. The germline V and J ends were trimmed by 1 base and 2 bases, with 9 bases remaining between them. This CDR3 spans 15 amino acids. This chain's CDR3 is CASSQVEGAYNEQFF. The CDR3 DNA follows: TGTGCCAGCAGCCAAGTGGAGGGGGCCTACAATGAGCAGTTCTTC.

This clonotype turned up a few times. The chain recombines TRBV21-1 with TRBJ2-1. TRBV21-1 is listed as a pseudogene. CDR3 length: 8 residues. This chain's CDR3 is CASTGQFF. The CDR3 DNA follows: TGTGCCAGCACGGGGCAGTTCTTC.

The V call is TRBV3-1, the J call TRBJ1-2; no reliable D call. The V end was cut by 2 bases, the J end by 4 bases, with 11 bases between. The CDR3 sequence is 14 residues long. The V gene's germline CDR1 is LGHDT and CDR2 YNNKEL (reference sequence). CDR3 residues: CASSQRTPSYGYTF. The DNA of the CDR3 is TGTGCCAGCAGCCAACGGACCCCAAGCTATGGCTACACCTTC.

V is TRBV7-9 and J is TRBJ1-4; D is ambiguous. CDR3 length: 12 residues. Deletions cut 1 base from V and 6 bases from J, with 3 bases between. In germline, CDR1 is SEHNR, CDR2 FQNEAQ (reference sequence). The CDR3 DNA reads TGTGCCAGCAGCTTAGTCCATGAAAAACTGTTTTTT. As protein: CASSLVHEKLFF.

This clonotype has at least ten counts. The V call is TRBV12-3 or TRBV12-4, the J call TRBJ2-5; tentatively, D is TRBD2 (7 bases). Trimming removed 6 bases at V and 5 bases at J, with 16 bases between. This CDR3 is built from 14 residues. CDR3 amino acids: CASRRPGGRETQYF. DNA for the CDR3: TGTGCCAGCAGACGCCCGGGGGGCCGGGAGACCCAGTACTTC.